The 10 T cell receptor beta chains given below trace back to one sample, sequenced in a study of blood T cell repertoires in COVID-19. Only in-frame clones appear in the TCRdb table, and some are missing; sequencing was by immunoSEQ multiplex PCR. The sample holds about 440,000 clones, around 90% seen once. What was sequenced was PBMCs or T cells enriched from blood (not recorded which). All receptors come from a man aged 18 to 35 who had recovered from COVID-19.

V usage is TRBV29-1 and J usage is TRBJ1-5; the match to TRBD1 covers 7 bases. This CDR3 comprises 14 residues. V lost 4 bases to trimming and J lost 3 bases; unmatched junction nucleotides: 6. Per the germline V gene, CDR1 is SQVTM and CDR2 is ANQGSEA. The CDR3 spells CSVAGGSNNQPQHF. CDR3 coding DNA: TGCAGCGTTGCAGGGGGGTCCAACAATCAGCCCCAGCATTTT.

This clone was seen a few times. The sample contains more than one DNA sequence encoding this CDR3. The genes are TRBV5-1 and TRBJ2-2; 7 positions agree with TRBD1. CDR1 and CDR2 from the germline V gene are SGHRS and YFSETQ. Trimming cost V 2 bases and J 2 bases; bases outside gene matches: 3. The CDR3 contains 15 residues. The CDR3 spells CASSLQGTNTGELFF. The CDR3 coding sequence is TGCGCCAGCAGCTTACAGGGGACAAACACCGGGGAGCTGTTTTTT.

The rearrangement uses TRBV2 and TRBJ1-2; a possible D gene is TRBD1 (6 bases). V lost 6 bases, J lost 6 bases, and 14 bases lay in between. The germline V gene encodes CDR1 SNHLY and CDR2 FYNNEI. CDR3 length: 13 residues. The CDR3 sequence: CASSLTGADGYTF. CDR3 nucleotide sequence: TGTGCCAGCAGCCTGACAGGAGCGGATGGCTACACCTTC.

DNA of the CDR3: TGCGCCAGCAGCCAACCCCAGGGGTTCGACACCGGGGAGCTGTTTTTT. This sequence encodes CASSQPQGFDTGELFF. The gene calls are TRBV4-1 and TRBJ2-2, with D tentatively TRBD1 (6 bases). CDR1 is MGHRA, CDR2 YSYEKL, per germline. This CDR3 is 16 amino acids long. Trimming shortened V by 2 bases and J by 3 bases, and 13 bases separated the two germline ends.

This clone appeared once. V usage is TRBV2 and J usage is TRBJ1-2; TRBD1 aligns across 8 bases. The V gene end was trimmed by 6 bases and the J gene end by 2 bases; junction bases not matched to a gene: 5. CDR3 length: 14 amino acids. The germline V gene has CDR1 SNHLY and CDR2 FYNNEI. The DNA for the CDR3 is TGTGCCAGCAGCCCCGGGACAGGCAACTATGGCTACACCTTC. It translates to CASSPGTGNYGYTF.

The rearrangement links TRBV18 to TRBJ2-5; 8 bases agree with TRBD1. The CDR3 totals 15 residues. The trim removed 3 bases at V and 3 bases at J, leaving 6 bases unmatched. Germline CDR1 reads KGHSH; CDR2 reads LQKENI. The CDR3 loop reads CASSPGTGAEETQYF. Here the CDR3 DNA reads TGTGCCAGCTCACCCGGGACAGGCGCAGAAGAGACCCAGTACTTC.

This clone was counted a single time. This chain joins TRBV5-1 and TRBJ1-2, with 7 bases matching TRBD1. Per the germline V gene, CDR1 is SGHRS and CDR2 is YFSETQ. V lost 5 bases, J lost 4 bases, and 8 bases stayed unmatched. The CDR3 runs to 14 residues. The CDR3 reads CASRGGAGGYGYTF. The CDR3 DNA sequence: TGCGCCAGCAGGGGGGGCGCAGGGGGCTATGGCTACACCTTC.

The chain carries TRBV12-3 or TRBV12-4 and TRBJ2-7; D unresolved. This CDR3 is 12 amino acids long. V lost 3 bases and J 3 bases, leaving 6 bases between the germline ends. The CDR3 coding sequence is TGTGCCAGCAGTTTCAGAGGCTACGAGCAGTACTTC. This translates into CASSFRGYEQYF.

CDR3 residues: CASRTRDGYTF. The CDR3 bases are TGTGCCAGCAGGACCAGGGATGGCTACACCTTC. The J gene is TRBJ1-2, the V gene TRBV7-3; a possible D gene is TRBD1 (5 bases). Trimming shortened V by 6 bases and J by 6 bases, and 8 bases separated the two germline ends. The CDR3 consists of 11 residues. Germline assignment: CDR1 SGHTA and CDR2 FQGTGA.

Worth noting for this clone: Other DNA sequences within the sample encode an identical CDR3. This rearrangement joins TRBV19 to TRBJ1-2; 9 bases agree with TRBD1. Germline V CDR1 and CDR2: LNHDA, SQIVND (reference sequence). The CDR3 loop spans 11 amino acids. V was clipped by 6 bases and J by 8 bases; unmatched bases: 1. As DNA, the CDR3 is TGTGCCAGTAGCGACAGGGGGGGCTACACCTTC. It codes for CASSDRGGYTF.